This T cell receptor beta chain is drawn from a study of shared clonotypes between healthy human individuals. Looked up from germline, CDR1 is SGDLS and CDR2 is YYNGEE. Ends included, the CDR3 has 13 residues. This clone was detected only once. No DNA is shown, since the ends of the CDR3 on it are uncertain; the CDR3 is the one TCRdb lists. TCRdb's table, derived via immunoSEQ multiplex PCR, lists solely in-frame clones and lacks some. The sample holds fewer than 650,000 clones; around three quarters are singletons and the top ten take about 12%. The chain has TRBV9 and TRBJ2-3. Sequencing input: PBMCs. The TCR originated in a woman in her thirties or forties in good health. Some clones in this sample may be carry-over from other donors' samples. The chain's CDR3 is CASSVGEGAIQSF.